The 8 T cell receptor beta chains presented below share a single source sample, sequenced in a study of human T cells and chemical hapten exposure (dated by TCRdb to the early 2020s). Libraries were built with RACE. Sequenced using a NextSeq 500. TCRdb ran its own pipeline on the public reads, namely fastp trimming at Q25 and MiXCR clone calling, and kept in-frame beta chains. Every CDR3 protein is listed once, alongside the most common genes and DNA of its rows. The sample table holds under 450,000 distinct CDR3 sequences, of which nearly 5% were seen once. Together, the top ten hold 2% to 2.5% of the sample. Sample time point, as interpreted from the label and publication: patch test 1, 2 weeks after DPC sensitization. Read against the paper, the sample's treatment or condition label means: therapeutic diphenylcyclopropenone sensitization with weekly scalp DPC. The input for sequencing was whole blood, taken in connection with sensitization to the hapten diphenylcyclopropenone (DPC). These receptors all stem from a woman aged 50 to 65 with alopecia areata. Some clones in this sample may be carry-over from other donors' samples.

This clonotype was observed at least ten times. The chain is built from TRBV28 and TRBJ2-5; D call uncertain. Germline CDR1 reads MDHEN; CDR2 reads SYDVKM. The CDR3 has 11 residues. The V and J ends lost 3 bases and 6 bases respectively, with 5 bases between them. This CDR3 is CASSFSQTQYF. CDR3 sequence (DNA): TGTGCCAGCAGTTTTAGTCAGACCCAGTACTTC.

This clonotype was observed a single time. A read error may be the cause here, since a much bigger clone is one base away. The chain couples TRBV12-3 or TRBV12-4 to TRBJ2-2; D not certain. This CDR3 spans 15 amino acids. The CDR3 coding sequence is TGTGCCAGCAGACAAGACGCAAGGAACACCAGGGAGCTGTTTTTT. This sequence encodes CASRQDARNTRELFF.

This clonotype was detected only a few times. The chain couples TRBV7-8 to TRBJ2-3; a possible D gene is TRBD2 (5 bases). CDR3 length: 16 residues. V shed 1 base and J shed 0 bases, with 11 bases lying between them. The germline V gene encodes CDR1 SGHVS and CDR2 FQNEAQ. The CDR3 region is CASSLEADPSTDTQYF. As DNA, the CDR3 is TGTGCCAGCAGCTTAGAAGCGGACCCTAGCACAGATACGCAGTATTTT.

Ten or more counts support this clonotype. The CDR3 bases are TGCGCCAGCAGCCAAGATCTTCGAGTACCTGGAAACACCATATATTTT. Its translation is CASSQDLRVPGNTIYF. This chain connects TRBV4-3 to TRBJ1-3; D is ambiguous. Trimming took 0 bases from V and 2 from J, leaving 11 bases between them. CDR3 length: 16 residues. Germline V lookup: CDR1 LGHNA, CDR2 YSLEER.

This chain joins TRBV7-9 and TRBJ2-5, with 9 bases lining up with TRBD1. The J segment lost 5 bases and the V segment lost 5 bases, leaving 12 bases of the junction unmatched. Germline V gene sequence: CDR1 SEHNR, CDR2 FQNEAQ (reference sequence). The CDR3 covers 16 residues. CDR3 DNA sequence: TGTGCCAGCAGCGCTACAACCGGGACAGGGAGGGAGACCCAGTACTTC. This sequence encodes CASSATTGTGRETQYF.

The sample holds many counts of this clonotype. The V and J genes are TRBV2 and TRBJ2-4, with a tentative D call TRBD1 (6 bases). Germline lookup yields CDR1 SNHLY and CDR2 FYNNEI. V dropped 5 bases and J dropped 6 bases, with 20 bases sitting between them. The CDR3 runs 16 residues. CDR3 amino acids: CASSRDNLGSRNIQYF. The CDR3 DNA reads TGTGCCAGCAGTCGGGACAATCTAGGTTCAAGAAACATTCAGTACTTC.

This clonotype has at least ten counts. The CDR3 loop is CSVRDRGNGQPQHF. The DNA of the CDR3 is TGCAGCGTTCGAGACAGGGGGAACGGTCAGCCCCAGCATTTT. The genes are TRBV29-1 and TRBJ1-5; the match to TRBD1 covers 9 bases. Trimming cost V 5 bases and J 6 bases; bases outside gene matches: 8. CDR3 length: 14 amino acids. CDR1 and CDR2 (germline): SQVTM, ANQGSEA. The whole variable domain, filled in from reference TRBV29-1 and TRBJ1-5, reads SAVISQKPSRDICQRGTSLTIQCQVDSQVTMMFWYRQQPGQSLTLIATANQGSEATYESGFVIDKFPISRPNLTFSTLTVSNMSPEDSSIYLCSVRDRGNGQPQHFGDGTRLSIL.

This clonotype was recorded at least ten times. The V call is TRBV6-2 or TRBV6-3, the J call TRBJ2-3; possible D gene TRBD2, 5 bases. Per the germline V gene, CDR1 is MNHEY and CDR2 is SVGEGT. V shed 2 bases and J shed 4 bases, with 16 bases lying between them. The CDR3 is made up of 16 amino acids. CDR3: CASSYLLGGSPDTQYF. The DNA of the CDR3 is TGTGCCAGCAGTTACCTCCTTGGCGGGTCGCCAGATACGCAGTATTTT.